This T cell receptor (beta chain) was profiled in a study of neurological immune-mediated disorders. Study conclusions and caveats: The highest TCR clonal expansion occurred in HTLV-1-associated myelopathy; multiple sclerosis fell below healthy controls.

This clonotype was picked up many times. Its antigen is undetermined. Stored at -80 C, 2 million PBMCs were the source of the unsorted libraries. The team produced cDNA through 5'RACE using 10-nucleotide random UMIs. Via MiXCR, TCRdb re-called the 5' RACE reads, giving one row per CDR3 protein. The data contain some 26,000 distinct CDR3 sequences, approximately 3.2% of them singletons. V lost 1 base to trimming and J lost 6 bases, with 13 bases between them. The germline V gene encodes CDR1 SGHTA and CDR2 FQGNSA. This CDR3 is 15 amino acids long. V usage is TRBV7-2 and J usage is TRBJ1-5; D perhaps matches TRBD1 (5 bases). This TCR came from a woman in her 30s with multiple sclerosis. The sequenced material came from PBMCs. The DNA of the CDR3 is TGTGCCAGCAGCTTAGAGACAGCTGGCGTTCAGCCCCAGCATTTT. Protein: CASSLETAGVQPQHF.